A single T cell receptor beta chain is shown here with its context. The protocol was immunoSEQ multiplex PCR, while the TCRdb copy is restricted to in-frame clones and leaves out a portion. This sample has 85,000 to 120,000 clones, with roughly 88% found just once. The CDR3 consists of 15 residues. The germline gives CDR1 SGHVS, CDR2 FNYEAQ. Trimming took off 5 bases at V and 2 bases at J, with 16 bases between the two ends. The data are from a study of T cell responses to AZD1222 COVID-19 vaccine. Whole-study context: Second doses that came at about 4 or about 12 weeks were put together.

The chain joins TRBV7-6 to TRBJ2-7; no clear D. The material sequenced was peripheral blood, taken on day 0 of AZD1222 vaccination. This TCR came from an adult in good health. The CDR3 nucleotides read TGTGCCAGCAGCCCGGATGACGGACGGACCTACGAGCAGTACTTC. The encoded protein is CASSPDDGRTYEQYF.